Sequencing of this T cell receptor beta chain was carried out in a study of CD8+ T cells in alopecia areata. General study points: Researchers say the link of baseline CD8+ expansion to response remains uncertain, with one nonresponder. For lesional scalp, especially alopecia totalis/universalis, clonality was higher than in normal scalp.

V was pared by 4 bases and J by 0 bases, with 7 bases of the junction left unmatched. The germline V gene encodes CDR1 SGHNT and CDR2 YYREEE (reference sequence). This CDR3 has 16 amino acids. Sequencing templates came from extracted RNA that was reverse transcribed into cDNA. TCRdb's table, derived via immunoSEQ multiplex PCR, lists solely in-frame clones and lacks some. The repertoire includes roughly 280,000 clones, around 64% of them detected once, and 0.75% to 0.95% sits in the top ten. This clone was seen a single time. Its antigen is not identified. Treatment: oral pan-JAK inhibitor, 5-10 mg twice daily. Sorted out of PBMCs were CD4+ T cells and CD8+ T cells.

This receptor was obtained from a human donor with alopecia areata. The starting material was CD4+ T cells sorted from blood, obtained at roughly week 52, from a patient treated with tofacitinib. The rearrangement links TRBV5-4 to TRBJ1-3, with 7 bases fitting TRBD1. The CDR3 region has the DNA TGTGCCAGCAGCCCGGGACAGCCACGCTCTGGAAACACCATATATTTT. It codes for CASSPGQPRSGNTIYF.